A single sample is the source of the 6 T cell receptor beta chains below, sequenced in a study of blood T cell repertoires in COVID-19. Data came from immunoSEQ multiplex PCR; TCRdb stores just in-frame clones and leaves some out. The repertoire holds 120,000 to 150,000 clones, with around 90% as singletons. The sample taken for sequencing was peripheral blood. These receptors all come from an elderly woman with acute or convalescent COVID-19.

The chain couples TRBV28 to TRBJ1-5; weak D call: TRBD1 (6 bases). Trimming stripped 1 base from V and 0 bases from J, with 16 bases between. This CDR3 is built from 18 residues. CDR1 and CDR2 (germline): MDHEN, SYDVKM. The CDR3 is CASSLSGGGRNSNQPQHF. In nucleotides, the CDR3 is TGTGCCAGCAGTTTATCCGGCGGGGGGCGGAATAGCAATCAGCCCCAGCATTTT.

V usage is TRBV6-1 and J usage is TRBJ1-1; 9 bases line up with TRBD1. The V gene's germline CDR1 is MNHNS and CDR2 SASEGT. This CDR3 contains 15 residues. J gave up 7 bases and V 2 bases, and 8 bases lay outside the gene matches. This chain's CDR3 is CASSEPGQGRIEAFF. CDR3 coding DNA: TGTGCCAGCAGTGAACCCGGACAGGGGAGGATTGAAGCTTTCTTT.

The chain carries TRBV6-5 and TRBJ1-2; D may be TRBD1 (5 bases). The CDR3 totals 16 residues. V was shortened by 0 bases and J by 4 bases, with 15 bases between the two germline ends. Germline assignment: CDR1 MNHEY and CDR2 SVGAGI. The CDR3 sequence: CASSYSGGRRTYGYTF. CDR3 DNA sequence: TGTGCCAGCAGTTACTCCGGGGGTCGTCGGACCTATGGCTACACCTTC.

This clone turned up a few times. The rearrangement joins TRBV18 to TRBJ1-2; D is undetermined. Trimming took 6 bases from V and 4 from J, leaving 12 bases between them. Germline V gene lookup returns CDR1 KGHSH and CDR2 LQKENI. The CDR3 has 13 residues. The CDR3 region is CASSAGRSYGYTF. The CDR3 DNA reads as TGTGCCAGCTCCGCGGGCCGCTCCTATGGCTACACCTTC.

The V gene is TRBV5-5, the J gene TRBJ2-1, with 12 positions matching TRBD1. This CDR3 spans 15 amino acids. V trimming: 0 bases; J trimming: 8 bases; junction bases outside the gene matches: 3. Germline CDR1 reads SGHKS; CDR2 reads YYEKEE (reference sequence). The CDR3 region is CASSLAGTGGDEQFF. DNA for the CDR3: TGTGCCAGCAGCTTGGCAGGGACAGGGGGCGATGAGCAGTTCTTC.

This clone was counted once. V and J are TRBV23-1 and TRBJ1-4; 9 nucleotides line up with TRBD1. TRBV23-1 is classed as an ORF, of uncertain function. This CDR3 is 15 amino acids long. The ends lost 6 bases at V and 7 bases at J; junction bases unmatched: 9. The CDR3 protein is CASRPYRGRGEKLFF. The CDR3 nucleotides are TGCGCCAGCAGGCCTTACAGGGGGCGGGGTGAAAAACTGTTTTTT.